This TCR beta chain was recorded in a study of T-cell memory formation after mild COVID-19. Study information: Largely donor-specific sequence clusters came from two donors. General study findings and limits: Among clones contracting day 15 to 85, CD4/CD8 was balanced, whereas later expanders leaned CD4+. The CD4+ clones that contracted clustered mainly within CM and EM, and the CD8+ clones concentrated in EMRA.

MiXCR, run by TCRdb on the 5' RACE reads, gives a single entry per CDR3 protein. The table includes some 310,000 distinct CDR3 sequences, more than 20% detected once. Trimming removed 7 bases at V and 0 bases at J, with 12 bases between. Germline V CDR1 and CDR2: MNHNS, SASEGT. This CDR3 comprises 14 residues. This clonotype was counted only a few times. Its antigen is unknown. Sequencing was done on a sample of PBMCs or a T cell subset sorted from them (not recorded which). This clonotype originated in a man aged 18 to 30 who had mild COVID-19 (a few samples of this study predate the infection). Cell type and time point are not known. This chain uses TRBV6-1 with TRBJ1-1, with D possibly TRBD1 on 5 matching bases. CDR3 nucleotide sequence: TGTGCCAGCACTCCGACAGCAATGAACACTGAAGCTTTCTTT. Translation: CASTPTAMNTEAFF.